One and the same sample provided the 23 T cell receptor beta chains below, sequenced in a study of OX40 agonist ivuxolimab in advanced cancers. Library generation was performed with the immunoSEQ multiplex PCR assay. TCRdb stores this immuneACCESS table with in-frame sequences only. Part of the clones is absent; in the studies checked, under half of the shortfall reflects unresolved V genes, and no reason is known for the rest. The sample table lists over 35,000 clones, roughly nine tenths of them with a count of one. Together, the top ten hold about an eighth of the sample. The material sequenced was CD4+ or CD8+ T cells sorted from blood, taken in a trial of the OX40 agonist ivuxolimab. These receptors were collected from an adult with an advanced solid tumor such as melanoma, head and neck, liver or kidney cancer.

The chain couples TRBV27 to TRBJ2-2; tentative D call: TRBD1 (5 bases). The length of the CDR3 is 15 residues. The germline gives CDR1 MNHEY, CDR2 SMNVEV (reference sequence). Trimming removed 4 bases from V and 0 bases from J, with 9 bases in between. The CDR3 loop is CASSSGPTNTGELFF. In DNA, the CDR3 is TGTGCCAGCAGTTCAGGGCCTACGAACACCGGGGAGCTGTTTTTT.

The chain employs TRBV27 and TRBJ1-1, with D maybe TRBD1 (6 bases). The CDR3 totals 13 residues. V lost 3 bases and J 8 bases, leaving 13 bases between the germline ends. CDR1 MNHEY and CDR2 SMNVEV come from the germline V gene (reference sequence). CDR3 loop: CASSFFSGTEAFF. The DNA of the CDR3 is TGTGCCAGCAGTTTTTTCAGTGGGACAGAAGCTTTCTTT.

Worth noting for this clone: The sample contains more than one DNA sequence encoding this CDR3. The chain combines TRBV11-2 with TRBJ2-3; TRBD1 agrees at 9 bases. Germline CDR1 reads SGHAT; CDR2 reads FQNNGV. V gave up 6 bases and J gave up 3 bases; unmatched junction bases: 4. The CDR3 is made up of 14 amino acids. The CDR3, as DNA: TGTGCCAGCAGTGCGGGGACAGGGACAGATACGCAGTATTTT. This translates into CASSAGTGTDTQYF. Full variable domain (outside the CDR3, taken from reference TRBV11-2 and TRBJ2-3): EAGVAQSPRYKIIEKRQSVAFWCNPISGHATLYWYQQILGQGPKLLIQFQNNGVVDDSQLPKDRFSAERLKGVDSTLKIQPAKLEDSAVYLCASSAGTGTDTQYFGPGTRLTVL.

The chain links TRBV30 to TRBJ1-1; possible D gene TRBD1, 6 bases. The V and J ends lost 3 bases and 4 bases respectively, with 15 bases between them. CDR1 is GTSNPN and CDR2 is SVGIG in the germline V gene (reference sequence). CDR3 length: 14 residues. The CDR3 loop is CAWRWGGLSTEAFF. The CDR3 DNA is TGTGCCTGGAGGTGGGGGGGCCTGAGCACTGAAGCTTTCTTT.

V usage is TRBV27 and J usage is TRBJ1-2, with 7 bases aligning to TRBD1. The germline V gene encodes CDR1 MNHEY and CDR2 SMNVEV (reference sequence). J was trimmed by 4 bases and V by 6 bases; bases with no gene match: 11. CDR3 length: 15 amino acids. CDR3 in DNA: TGTGCCAGCAGACTCAGGTCAGGGGGGGGCTATGGCTACACCTTC. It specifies CASRLRSGGGYGYTF.

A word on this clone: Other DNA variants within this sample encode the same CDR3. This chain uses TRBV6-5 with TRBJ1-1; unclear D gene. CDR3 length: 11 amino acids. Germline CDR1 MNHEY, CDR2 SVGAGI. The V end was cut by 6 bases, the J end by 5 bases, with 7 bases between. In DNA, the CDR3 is TGTGCCAGCAGCCCCGGGACTGAAGCTTTCTTT. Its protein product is CASSPGTEAFF.

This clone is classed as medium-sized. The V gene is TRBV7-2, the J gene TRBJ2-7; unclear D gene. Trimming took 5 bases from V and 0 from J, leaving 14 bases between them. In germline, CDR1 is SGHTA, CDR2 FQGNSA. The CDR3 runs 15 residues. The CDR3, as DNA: TGTGCCAGCAGCCCCCTCGGGCTAAGCTCCTACGAGCAGTACTTC. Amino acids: CASSPLGLSSYEQYF.

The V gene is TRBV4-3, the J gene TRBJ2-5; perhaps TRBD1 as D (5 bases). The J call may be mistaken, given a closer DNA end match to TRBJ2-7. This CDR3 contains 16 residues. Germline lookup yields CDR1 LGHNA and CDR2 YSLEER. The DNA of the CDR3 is TGCGCCAGCAGCCAAGACTTTTCAGGGCTCGGATACGAGCAGTACTTC. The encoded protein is CASSQDFSGLGYEQYF.

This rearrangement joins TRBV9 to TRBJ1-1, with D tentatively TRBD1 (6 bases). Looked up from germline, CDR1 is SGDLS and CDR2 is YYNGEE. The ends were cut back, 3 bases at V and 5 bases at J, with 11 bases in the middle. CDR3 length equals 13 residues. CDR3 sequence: CASSEGGGTEAFF. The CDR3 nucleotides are TGTGCCAGCAGCGAGGGAGGGGGAACTGAAGCTTTCTTT.

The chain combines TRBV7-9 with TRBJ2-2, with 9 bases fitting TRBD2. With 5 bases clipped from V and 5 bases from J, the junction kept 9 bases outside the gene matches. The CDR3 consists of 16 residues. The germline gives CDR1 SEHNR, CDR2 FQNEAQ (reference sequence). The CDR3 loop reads CASSKGGLAGTGELFF. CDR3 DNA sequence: TGTGCCAGCAGCAAAGGGGGACTAGCTGGGACCGGGGAGCTGTTTTTT.

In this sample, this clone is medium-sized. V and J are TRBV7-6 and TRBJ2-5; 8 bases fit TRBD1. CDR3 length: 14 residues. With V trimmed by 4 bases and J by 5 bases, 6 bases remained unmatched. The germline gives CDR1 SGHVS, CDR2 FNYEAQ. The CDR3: CASSSGQGRETQYF. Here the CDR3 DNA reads TGTGCCAGCAGCTCCGGACAGGGTCGGGAGACCCAGTACTTC.

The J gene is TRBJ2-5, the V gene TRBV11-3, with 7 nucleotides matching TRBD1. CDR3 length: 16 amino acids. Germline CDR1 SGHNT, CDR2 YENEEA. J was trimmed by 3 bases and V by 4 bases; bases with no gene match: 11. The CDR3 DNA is TGTGCCAGCAGCTCCCCCTATGGTGACAGGGAAGAGACCCAGTACTTC. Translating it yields CASSSPYGDREETQYF.

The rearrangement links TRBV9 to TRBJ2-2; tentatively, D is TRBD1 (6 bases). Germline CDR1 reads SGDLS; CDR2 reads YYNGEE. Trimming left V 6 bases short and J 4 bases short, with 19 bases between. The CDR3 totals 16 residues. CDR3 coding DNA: TGTGCCAGCACCTCGCGGGCAGGGGATAGCACCGGGGAGCTGTTTTTT. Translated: CASTSRAGDSTGELFF. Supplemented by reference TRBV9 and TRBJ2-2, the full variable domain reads DSGVTQTPKHLITATGQRVTLRCSPRSGDLSVYWYQQSLDQGLQFLIQYYNGEERAKGNILERFSAQQFPDLHSELNLSSLELGDSALYFCASTSRAGDSTGELFFGEGSRLTVL.

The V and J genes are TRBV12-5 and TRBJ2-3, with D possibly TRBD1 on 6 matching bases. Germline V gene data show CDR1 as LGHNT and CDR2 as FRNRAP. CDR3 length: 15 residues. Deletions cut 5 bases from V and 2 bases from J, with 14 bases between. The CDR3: CASGPPGVHTDTQYF. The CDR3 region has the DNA TGTGCTAGTGGTCCCCCAGGGGTCCACACAGATACGCAGTATTTT.

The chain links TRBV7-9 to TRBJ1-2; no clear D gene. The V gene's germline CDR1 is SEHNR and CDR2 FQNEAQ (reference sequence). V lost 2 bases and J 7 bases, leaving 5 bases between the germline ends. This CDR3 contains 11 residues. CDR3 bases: TGTGCCAGCAGCTTAAGACCTGGCTACACCTTC. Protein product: CASSLRPGYTF.

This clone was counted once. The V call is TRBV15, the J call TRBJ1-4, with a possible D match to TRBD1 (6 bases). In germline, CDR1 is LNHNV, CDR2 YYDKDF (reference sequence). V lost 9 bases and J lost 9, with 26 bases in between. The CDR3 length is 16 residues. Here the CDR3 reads CATAGPPTGSAKKLFF. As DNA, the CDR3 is TGTGCCACGGCGGGCCCCCCTACAGGGTCCGCGAAAAAACTGTTTTTT.

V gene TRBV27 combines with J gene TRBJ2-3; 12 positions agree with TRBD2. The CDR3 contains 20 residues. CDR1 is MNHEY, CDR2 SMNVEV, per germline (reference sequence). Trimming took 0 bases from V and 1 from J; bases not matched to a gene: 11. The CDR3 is CASSLSWLAGGRYGTDTQYF. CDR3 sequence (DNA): TGTGCCAGCAGTTTATCGTGGCTAGCGGGGGGGCGGTACGGCACAGATACGCAGTATTTT.

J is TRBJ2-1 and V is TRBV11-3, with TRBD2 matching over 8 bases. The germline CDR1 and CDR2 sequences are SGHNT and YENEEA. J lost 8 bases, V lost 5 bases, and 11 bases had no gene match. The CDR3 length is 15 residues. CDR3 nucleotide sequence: TGTGCCAGCAGCCCCCGGACTAGCCGAGGCGATGAGCAGTTCTTC. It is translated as CASSPRTSRGDEQFF. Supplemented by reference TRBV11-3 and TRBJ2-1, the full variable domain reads EAGVVQSPRYKIIEKKQPVAFWCNPISGHNTLYWYLQNLGQGPELLIRYENEEAVDDSQLPKDRFSAERLKGVDSTLKIQPAELGDSAVYLCASSPRTSRGDEQFFGPGTRLTVL.

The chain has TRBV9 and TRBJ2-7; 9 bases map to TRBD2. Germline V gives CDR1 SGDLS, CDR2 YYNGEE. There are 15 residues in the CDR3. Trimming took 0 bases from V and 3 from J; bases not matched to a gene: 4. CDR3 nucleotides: TGTGCCAGCAGCGTAGAGAGTAGCGGGAGCTACGAGCAGTACTTC. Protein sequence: CASSVESSGSYEQYF.

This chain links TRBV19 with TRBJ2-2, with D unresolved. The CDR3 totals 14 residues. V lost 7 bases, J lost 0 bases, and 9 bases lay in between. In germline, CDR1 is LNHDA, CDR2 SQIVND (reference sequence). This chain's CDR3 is CASTVEANTGELFF. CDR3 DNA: TGTGCCAGTACTGTAGAAGCGAACACCGGGGAGCTGTTTTTT.

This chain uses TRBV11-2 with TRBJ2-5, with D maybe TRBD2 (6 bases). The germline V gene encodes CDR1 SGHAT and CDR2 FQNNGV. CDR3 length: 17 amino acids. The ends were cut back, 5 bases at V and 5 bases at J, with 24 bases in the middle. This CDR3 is CASSPWGERGLRETQYF. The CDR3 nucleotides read TGTGCCAGCAGCCCGTGGGGGGAGAGGGGCTTGAGGGAGACCCAGTACTTC.

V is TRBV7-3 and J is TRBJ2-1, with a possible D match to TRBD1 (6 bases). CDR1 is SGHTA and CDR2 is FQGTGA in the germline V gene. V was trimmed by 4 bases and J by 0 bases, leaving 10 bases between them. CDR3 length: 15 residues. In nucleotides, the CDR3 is TGTGCCAGCAGCTCGAGACAGGACTCCTACAATGAGCAGTTCTTC. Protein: CASSSRQDSYNEQFF. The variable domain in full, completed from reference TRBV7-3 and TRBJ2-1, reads GAGVSQTPSNKVTEKGKYVELRCDPISGHTALYWYRQSLGQGPEFLIYFQGTGAADDSGLPNDRFFAVRPEGSVSTLKIQRTERGDSAVYLCASSSRQDSYNEQFFGPGTRLTVL.

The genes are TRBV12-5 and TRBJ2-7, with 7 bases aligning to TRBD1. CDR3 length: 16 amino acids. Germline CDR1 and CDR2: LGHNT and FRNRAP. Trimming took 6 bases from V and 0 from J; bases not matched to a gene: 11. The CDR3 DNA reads TGTGCTAGTGGAACAGGGACAGCCGAGAGCTCCTACGAGCAGTACTTC. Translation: CASGTGTAESSYEQYF.